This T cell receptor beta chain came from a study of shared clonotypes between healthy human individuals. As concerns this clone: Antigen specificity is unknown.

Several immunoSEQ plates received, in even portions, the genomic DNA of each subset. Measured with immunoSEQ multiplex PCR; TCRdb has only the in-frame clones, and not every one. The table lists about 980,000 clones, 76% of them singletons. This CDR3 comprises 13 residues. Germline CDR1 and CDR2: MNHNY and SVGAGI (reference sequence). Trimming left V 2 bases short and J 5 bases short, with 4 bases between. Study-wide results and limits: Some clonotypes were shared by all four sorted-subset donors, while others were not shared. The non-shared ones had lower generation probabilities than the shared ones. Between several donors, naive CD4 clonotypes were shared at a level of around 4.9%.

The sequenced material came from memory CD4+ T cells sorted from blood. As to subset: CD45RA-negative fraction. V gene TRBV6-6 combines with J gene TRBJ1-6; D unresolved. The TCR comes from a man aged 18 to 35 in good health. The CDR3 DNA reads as TGTGCCAGCAGTTACATCCATAATTCACCCCTCCACTTT. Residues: CASSYIHNSPLHF.